Below, one T cell receptor (beta chain) is given with its context. Its antigen is currently not known. Nothing much larger sits one base from this clone, and base qualities are not available. Bulk unsorted tissue served as the source for RNA extraction, and RNA quality was assessed using a NanoDrop ND-1000 and an Agilent 2100. The donors were newly diagnosed lung cancer patients admitted for thoracic surgery in China from August to November 2014 who had not received prior chemotherapy. Patients with previous radiotherapy or chemotherapy, or with another concurrent cancer, were excluded from the study. Surgical tissue pieces of about 1-2.1 cm3 were preserved in RNAlater solution and stored at -80 °C until use. Library generation was performed with multiplex PCR. Instrument used: Illumina HiSeq 2500. TCRbeta libraries were constructed through three rounds of nested PCR with primers (Table S4) according to protocols adapted from ARM-PCR. Before sequencing, PCR products in the 200-500 bp range were cut out of the gel and cleaned up using the QIAquick gel extraction kit. The paper's data handling went like this. Reads were cleaned with Trimmomatic, merged with FLASH into complete CDR3 sequences, and assigned to V(D)J germline segments with MiTCR. Clonal diversity was computed as the inverse Simpson's index with VDJtools. In-frame sequences without a premature stop codon were defined as productive reads. TCRdb passed the public sequencing reads through fastp at Q25 and MiXCR, retaining productive beta sequences. Under each unique CDR3 protein, matching rows form one entry showing the most common genes and DNA. TCRdb, rather than the study authors, made the V and J calls. This sample is represented by approximately 150,000 distinct CDR3 sequences; roughly 66% of them were singletons. The ten largest clones add up to about 20% of the sample.

This sample was taken from a study of tumor and adjacent non-tumor tissue in lung cancer listed by TCRdb under 2018. General notes on the study: By cancer type, the cohort comprised 11 to 12 adenocarcinoma patients, a couple of squamous cell carcinoma patients and 1 small cell lung cancer patient. The 15 enrolled patients, of whom approximately 10 were men and 5 were women, were aged roughly 30 to 80 years and were diagnosed with TNM stage I to III disease. In total, sequencing yielded 130,000,000 or so productive TCRbeta reads, which works out to an average of approximately 4 million reads per sample. Using bulk TCRbeta repertoires from approximately 15 lung cancer patients, the study set lung tumor tissue side by side with matched distant non-tumor lung tissue. Over 25 paired specimens, one tumor and one normal lung sample per patient, were profiled by TCRbeta CDR3 sequencing.

Summary of the overall study and its limitations: Significantly higher TCR diversity (inverse Simpson) was observed in tumor tissue than in normal lung tissue (roughly 470 vs 170, P = 0.0075, Mann-Whitney U test). A significantly larger cumulative share of the repertoire was made up by the top 100 clones in normal lung than in tumor tissue. Significantly higher TCR diversity was found in younger patients, and higher tumor TCR diversity was associated with shorter overall and disease-free survival. The sequencing platform is not named in the methods, and unique molecular identifiers are not mentioned. Peripheral blood was not sequenced, so blood TCRbeta repertoires in these lung cancer patients were not examined. Only about 15 patients were in the cohort, and the authors stated that larger samples and more detailed clinical data are needed.

CDR1 is given as MNHNY and CDR2 as SVGAGI, both from the germline V gene (reference sequence). The CDR3 numbers 12 residues from cysteine through phenylalanine. Only the CDR3 DNA is retained, 36 bases long and in frame from the first base. V is reduced by 6 bases and J by 8 bases, leaving a spacing of 14 bases between them. The rearranged chain carries TRBV6-6 and TRBJ2-7; TRBD1 is perhaps the D gene, given 6 matching bases. The sequence was collected from a man in his fifties or sixties with small cell lung cancer. The sample comprised lung tumor tissue. The CDR3 here reads CASSPIRDKQYF. At the DNA level, the sequence is TGTGCCAGCAGCCCTATAAGGGACAAGCAGTACTTC.